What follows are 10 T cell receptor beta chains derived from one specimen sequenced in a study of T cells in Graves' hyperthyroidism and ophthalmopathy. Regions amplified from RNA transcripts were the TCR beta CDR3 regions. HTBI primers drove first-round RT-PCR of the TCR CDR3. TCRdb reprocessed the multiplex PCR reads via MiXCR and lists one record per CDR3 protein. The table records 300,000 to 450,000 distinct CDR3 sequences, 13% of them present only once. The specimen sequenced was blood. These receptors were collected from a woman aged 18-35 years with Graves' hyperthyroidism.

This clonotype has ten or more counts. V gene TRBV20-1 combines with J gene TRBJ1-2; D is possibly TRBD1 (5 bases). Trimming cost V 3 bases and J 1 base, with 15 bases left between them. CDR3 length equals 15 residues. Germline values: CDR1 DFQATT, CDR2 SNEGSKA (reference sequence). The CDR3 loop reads CSARGGDGYNYGYTF. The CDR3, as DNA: TGCAGTGCTAGGGGGGGGGACGGTTATAACTATGGCTACACCTTC.

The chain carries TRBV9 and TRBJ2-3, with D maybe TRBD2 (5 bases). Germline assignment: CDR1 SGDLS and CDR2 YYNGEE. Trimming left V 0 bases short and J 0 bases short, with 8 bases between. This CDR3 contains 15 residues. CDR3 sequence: CASSVEGASTDTQYF. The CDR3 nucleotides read TGTGCCAGCAGCGTAGAGGGAGCTAGCACAGATACGCAGTATTTT.

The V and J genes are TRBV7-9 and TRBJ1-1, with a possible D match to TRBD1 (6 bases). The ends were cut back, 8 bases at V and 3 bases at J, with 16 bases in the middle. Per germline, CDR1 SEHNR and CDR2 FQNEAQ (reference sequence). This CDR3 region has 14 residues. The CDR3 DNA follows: TGTGCCAGCTTGGGCGGGGGCCTGGACACTGAAGCTTTCTTT. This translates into CASLGGGLDTEAFF.

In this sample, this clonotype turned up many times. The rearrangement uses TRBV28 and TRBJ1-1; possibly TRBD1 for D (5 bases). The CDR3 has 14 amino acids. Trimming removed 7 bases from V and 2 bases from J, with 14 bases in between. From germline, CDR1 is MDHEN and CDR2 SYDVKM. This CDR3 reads CASKETGPNTEAFF. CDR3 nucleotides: TGTGCCAGCAAGGAAACAGGTCCAAACACTGAAGCTTTCTTT. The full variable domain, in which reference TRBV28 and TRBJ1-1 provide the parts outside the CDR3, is DVKVTQSSRYLVKRTGEKVFLECVQDMDHENMFWYRQDPGLGLRLIYFSYDVKMKEKGDIPEGYSVSREKKERFSLILESASTNQTSMYLCASKETGPNTEAFFGQGTRLTVV.

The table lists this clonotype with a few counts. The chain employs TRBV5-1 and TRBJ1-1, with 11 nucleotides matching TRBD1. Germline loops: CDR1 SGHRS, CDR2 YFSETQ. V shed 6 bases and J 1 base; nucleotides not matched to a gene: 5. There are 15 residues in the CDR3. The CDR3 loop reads CASTRDRGSNTEAFF. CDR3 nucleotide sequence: TGCGCCAGCACACGGGACAGGGGGTCGAACACTGAAGCTTTCTTT.

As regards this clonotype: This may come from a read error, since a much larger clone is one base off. The DNA for the CDR3 is TGTGCCGGCAGCTTGACCTTGATGGACACTGAAGCTTTCTTT. Translated, it gives CAGSLTLMDTEAFF. The rearrangement links TRBV5-5 to TRBJ1-1; the D is unclear. The CDR3 covers 14 residues. Germline V gives CDR1 SGHKS, CDR2 YYEKEE (reference sequence).

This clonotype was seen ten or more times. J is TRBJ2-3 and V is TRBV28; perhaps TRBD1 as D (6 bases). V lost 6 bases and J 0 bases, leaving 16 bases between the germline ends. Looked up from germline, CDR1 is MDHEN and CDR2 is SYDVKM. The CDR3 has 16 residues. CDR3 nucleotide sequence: TGTGCCAGCAGCTACTCAAGGGGGACAAGCACAGATACGCAGTATTTT. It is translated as CASSYSRGTSTDTQYF. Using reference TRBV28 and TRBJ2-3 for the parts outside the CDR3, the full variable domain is DVKVTQSSRYLVKRTGEKVFLECVQDMDHENMFWYRQDPGLGLRLIYFSYDVKMKEKGDIPEGYSVSREKKERFSLILESASTNQTSMYLCASSYSRGTSTDTQYFGPGTRLTVL.

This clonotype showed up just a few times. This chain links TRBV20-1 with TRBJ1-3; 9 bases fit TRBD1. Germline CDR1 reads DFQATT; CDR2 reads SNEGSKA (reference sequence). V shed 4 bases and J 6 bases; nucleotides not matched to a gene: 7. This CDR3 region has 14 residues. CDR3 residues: CSATTTGGKNTIYF. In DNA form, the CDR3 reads TGCAGTGCTACCACTACAGGGGGCAAAAACACCATATATTTT.

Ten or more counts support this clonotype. DNA for the CDR3: TGTGCCAGCAGTAGGACCGGGGAGCTGTTTTTT. This encodes CASSRTGELFF. The rearrangement links TRBV6-8 to TRBJ2-2, with D unresolved. Trimming removed 5 bases at V and 5 bases at J, with 3 bases between. The CDR3 is made up of 11 amino acids. The germline V gene encodes CDR1 MNHGY and CDR2 SAAAGT.

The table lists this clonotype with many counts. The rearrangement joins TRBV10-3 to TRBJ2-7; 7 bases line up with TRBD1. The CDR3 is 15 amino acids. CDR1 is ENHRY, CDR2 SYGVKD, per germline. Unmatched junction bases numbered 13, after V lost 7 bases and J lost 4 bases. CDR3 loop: CAINDGRDSIYEQYF. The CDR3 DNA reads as TGTGCCATCAACGACGGCCGGGACAGCATATACGAGCAGTACTTC.